Listed below are T cell receptor beta chains from one sample, sequenced in a study of blood T cell repertoires in COVID-19. Clones were read by immunoSEQ multiplex PCR, and TCRdb kept only the in-frame ones, dropping some. This table has under 150,000 clones, about 90% appearing once. The sequenced material came from peripheral blood. The receptors stem from a woman aged 45-59 years with acute or convalescent COVID-19. Each CDR3 is given with its conserved first and last residue. The order of the fields is CDR3 DNA, CDR3 protein, D gene, J gene, clone size, V gene. The D gene is left open where the match is weak. The size field is filled for only some rows; it gives once, few, many or a size class.

TGTGCCAGTAGTACAGTGGGCCCGATGAACACTGAAGCTTTCTTT	CASSTVGPMNTEAFF	NA	TRBJ1-1	NA	TRBV19
TGTGCTGCCGGTATCCCGAACACCGGGGAGCTGTTTTTT	CAAGIPNTGELFF	NA	TRBJ2-2	NA	TRBV7-7
TGTGCCAGCAGGGGTGAGGACAGGGTCGGGAATGGCTACACCTTC	CASRGEDRVGNGYTF	TRBD1	TRBJ1-2	NA	TRBV6-5
TGTGCCTGGGGCGGAGGCGGCTACACCTTC	CAWGGGGYTF	NA	TRBJ1-2	few	TRBV30
TGTGCCAGCAGCAGGACAGGGTCCTTAGGGACTGAAGCTTTCTTT	CASSRTGSLGTEAFF	TRBD1	TRBJ1-1	NA	TRBV28
TGTGCCAGCAGCGGACAGAAGGGTTTCGTAGCTTTCTTT	CASSGQKGFVAFF	NA	TRBJ1-1	once	TRBV12-3/TRBV12-4
TGTGCCAGCAGTTTAAGCGGGCGGCGGGGCTACACCTTC	CASSLSGRRGYTF	NA	TRBJ1-2	NA	TRBV12-3/TRBV12-4
TGTGCCAGCAGCTTATTAGAACTAAATCAGCCCCAGCATTTT	CASSLLELNQPQHF	NA	TRBJ1-5	NA	TRBV7-3
TGTGCCAGCAGTGAAGGGACAGGGTTTGAAAAACTGTTTTTT	CASSEGTGFEKLFF	TRBD1	TRBJ1-4	NA	TRBV6-1
TGCGCCAGCAGCCAGGCCGGGACATCTTTCTCCTACGAGCAGTACTTC	CASSQAGTSFSYEQYF	NA	TRBJ2-7	once	TRBV4-1
TGTGCCTGGAGAGCAGGGGGGACTGGGGATAATTCACCCCTCCACTTT	CAWRAGGTGDNSPLHF	TRBD1	TRBJ1-6	NA	TRBV30
TGTGCCAGCAGCTTCTTTACAGGGTACACTGAAGCTTTCTTT	CASSFFTGYTEAFF	NA	TRBJ1-1	NA	TRBV5-6
TGCAGCGTTGACGGGAGACAGGGGGCGGGTGATACGCAGTATTTT	CSVDGRQGAGDTQYF	TRBD1	TRBJ2-3	NA	TRBV29-1
TGTGCCACCAGTCAACCCTTGGGGGGTCACGGCGAAAAAGAGGCGGAGACCCAGTACTTC	CATSQPLGGHGEKEAETQYF	NA	TRBJ2-5	NA	TRBV24-1